A selection of T cell receptor beta chains follows, all from one sample in a study of T-cell memory formation after mild COVID-19. TCRdb re-derived calls from the 5' RACE reads in MiXCR, one entry per CDR3 protein. The table records 100,000 to 150,000 distinct CDR3 sequences, approximately 6.2% of them present only once. Sequenced input: PBMCs or a T cell subset sorted from them (not recorded which). Source of these receptors: an adult woman who had mild COVID-19 (a few samples of this study predate the infection). Cell type and time point are not known. The CDR3 runs from the conserved cysteine through the conserved F or W. The D gene is left open where the match is weak. Some rows have no size entry. The others give once, few or many, or a class for an expanded clone.

V gene	J gene	clone size	D gene	CDR3 protein	CDR3 DNA
TRBV9	TRBJ2-1	few	TRBD2	CASSARLAARADEQFF	TGTGCCAGCAGCGCTAGACTAGCGGCTAGAGCCGATGAGCAGTTCTTC
TRBV29-1	TRBJ1-5	few	.	CSVKGEQKGSHQPQHF	TGCAGCGTTAAGGGGGAACAAAAAGGGAGTCATCAGCCCCAGCATTTT
TRBV28	TRBJ2-5	few	TRBD1	CASMKGAQETQYF	TGTGCCAGCATGAAGGGGGCCCAAGAGACCCAGTACTTC
TRBV19	TRBJ2-7	.	.	CASSSGTSLGEQYF	TGTGCCAGTAGTAGTGGGACAAGTTTGGGGGAGCAGTACTTC
TRBV12-3/TRBV12-4	TRBJ1-1	many	.	CASRKTQGTEAFF	TGTGCCAGCAGAAAGACCCAGGGGACTGAAGCTTTCTTT
TRBV10-3	TRBJ2-7	few	.	CAISESAQGIYEQYF	TGTGCCATCAGTGAGTCTGCCCAGGGAATCTACGAGCAGTACTTC
TRBV3-1	TRBJ2-1	few	.	CASSLSGEWYNEQFF	TGTGCCAGCAGCCTTTCTGGGGAGTGGTACAATGAGCAGTTCTTC
TRBV7-3	TRBJ2-1	many	.	CASSQQGLTSYNEQFF	TGTGCCAGCAGCCAACAAGGACTAACGTCCTACAATGAGCAGTTCTTC
TRBV12-3/TRBV12-4	TRBJ2-1	few	.	CASSKTSFGDNEQFF	TGTGCCAGCAGTAAAACTAGTTTCGGGGACAATGAGCAGTTCTTC
TRBV3-1	TRBJ2-1	few	.	CASSQWGDEQFF	TGTGCCAGCAGCCAATGGGGTGATGAGCAGTTCTTC
TRBV12-3/TRBV12-4	TRBJ2-5	few	.	CASSSSSGSQETQYF	TGTGCCAGCAGTTCCTCGTCAGGGTCCCAAGAGACCCAGTACTTC